Following are 27 T cell receptor beta chains from one sample sequenced in a study of T cells in Graves' hyperthyroidism and ophthalmopathy. Amplified TCR beta CDR3 regions derived from RNA transcripts. The study used the HTBI primer set for a first-round RT-PCR of the TCR CDR3. MiXCR was run by TCRdb on the multiplex PCR reads, yielding one entry per CDR3 protein. The sample has about 99,000 distinct CDR3 sequences, approximately 50% seen once. Sequencing was carried out using blood. All receptors come from a man in his forties or fifties with Graves' hyperthyroidism.

On this clonotype: One end of the junction does not line up with germline, which may come from a read error. V gene TRBV7-3 combines with J gene TRBJ1-2; D is perhaps TRBD1 (6 bases). CDR3 length: 12 amino acids. Germline V gene data show CDR1 as SGHTA and CDR2 as FQGTGA. DNA of the CDR3: TGTGCTAGCAGCCCAGGGGATTCTGGCTACACCTTC. Encoded protein: CASSPGDSGYTF.

The chain is built from TRBV5-1 and TRBJ1-2; the D is unclear. Trimming stripped 0 bases from V and 7 bases from J, with 10 bases between. This CDR3 spans 13 amino acids. Germline CDR1 and CDR2: SGHRS and YFSETQ. The CDR3 sequence is CASSLAVAFGYTF. The CDR3 nucleotides read TGCGCCAGCAGCTTGGCGGTTGCCTTTGGCTACACCTTC.

The rearrangement uses TRBV10-3 and TRBJ2-5, with 8 bases that match TRBD1. J gave up 4 bases and V 10 bases, and 8 bases lay outside the gene matches. The CDR3 is 13 residues long. In germline, CDR1 is ENHRY, CDR2 SYGVKD. CDR3 nucleotides: TGTGCCACCGGACAGGGCGGGGTAGAGACCCAGTACTTC. It is translated as CATGQGGVETQYF.

In this sample, this clonotype turned up many times. CDR3 DNA sequence: TGTGCTAGTGGTCCCGGGACAGGCTTAGAGACCCAGTACTTC. Translating it yields CASGPGTGLETQYF. This sequence joins TRBV12-5 and TRBJ2-5; 8 positions match TRBD1. V was pared by 5 bases and J by 4 bases, with 6 bases of the junction left unmatched. Germline V gene lookup returns CDR1 LGHNT and CDR2 FRNRAP. The CDR3 has 14 amino acids.

Comments on this clonotype: Since a much larger clone is just one base distant, this may be a read error. The genes are TRBV5-1 and TRBJ2-7; 8 positions agree with TRBD2. Germline assignment: CDR1 SGHRS and CDR2 YFSETQ. The CDR3 length is 14 residues. DNA of the CDR3: TGCGCCAGCAGAGCGGGGGCCGGATCCTACAAGCAGTACTTC. Translated: CASRAGAGSYKQYF.

The chain has TRBV7-2 and TRBJ1-5; D may be TRBD1 (6 bases). CDR3 size: 16 residues. V gave up 7 bases and J gave up 11 bases, with 27 bases separating them. Looked up from germline, CDR1 is SGHTA and CDR2 is FQGNSA. The CDR3 DNA reads TGTGCCAGCAACGCACCGCCCAGGGGTTACCAAGAGACCCAGCATTTT. It translates to CASNAPPRGYQETQHF.

The gene calls are TRBV7-3 and TRBJ2-1; 7 bases fit TRBD2. This CDR3 has 14 amino acids. V trimming: 8 bases; J trimming: 4 bases; junction bases outside the gene matches: 8. Germline CDR1 SGHTA, CDR2 FQGTGA. The CDR3 coding sequence is TGTGCCAGCTTGAGCGGGGTAACTTACAATGAGCAGTTCTTC. Translation gives CASLSGVTYNEQFF. The full variable domain, its missing parts supplied by reference TRBV7-3 and TRBJ2-1, is GAGVSQTPSNKVTEKGKYVELRCDPISGHTALYWYRQSLGQGPEFLIYFQGTGAADDSGLPNDRFFAVRPEGSVSTLKIQRTERGDSAVYLCASLSGVTYNEQFFGPGTRLTVL.

Ten or more counts support this clonotype. This chain joins TRBV5-1 and TRBJ1-4; no reliable D call. The CDR3 consists of 14 residues. Looked up from germline, CDR1 is SGHRS and CDR2 is YFSETQ. Trimming removed 0 bases at V and 6 bases at J, with 9 bases between. The DNA for the CDR3 is TGCGCCAGCAGCTTGGGGGGAGGTTATGAAAAACTGTTTTTT. Protein product: CASSLGGGYEKLFF.

In this sample, this clonotype turned up many times. The V gene is TRBV5-1, the J gene TRBJ2-2; 10 positions agree with TRBD1. This CDR3 has 15 residues. J lost 5 bases, V lost 7 bases, and 8 bases had no gene match. Germline V gene sequence: CDR1 SGHRS, CDR2 YFSETQ. The DNA of the CDR3 is TGCGCCAGCGGTCCGGGACAGGGGAGGACCGGGGAGCTGTTTTTT. As protein: CASGPGQGRTGELFF.

For this clonotype: One base away lies a much larger clone, so this may be a sequencing read error. The CDR3 DNA sequence: TGTGGCAGCGGGACGGCTAACTATGGCTACACCTTC. This codes for CGSGTANYGYTF. The chain links TRBV24-1 to TRBJ1-2; TRBD1 might be the D (5 bases). Germline CDR1 and CDR2: KGHDR and SFDVKD. This CDR3 is built from 12 residues.

At least ten counts were recorded for this clonotype. The V gene is TRBV6-5, the J gene TRBJ2-5; 9 bases are a match to TRBD1. Germline V gene data show CDR1 as MNHEY and CDR2 as SVGAGI. There are 13 residues in the CDR3. J gave up 0 bases and V 10 bases, and 3 bases lay outside the gene matches. CDR3 sequence reads: CATRQGDQETQYF. CDR3 coding DNA: TGTGCCACAAGACAGGGGGACCAAGAGACCCAGTACTTC.

This clonotype has a handful of counts. V gene TRBV5-5 combines with J gene TRBJ1-6, with D possibly being TRBD1 (5 bases). The V gene lost 6 bases and the J gene lost 8 bases, with 21 bases spanning the gap. The CDR3 runs to 16 residues. Germline CDR1 is SGHKS and CDR2 is YYEKEE (reference sequence). CDR3 bases: TGTGCCAGCACTGAAACGACGGGGGTTCAAGATTCACCCCTCCACTTT. This sequence encodes CASTETTGVQDSPLHF.

In its sample, this clonotype was seen many times. This chain uses TRBV28 with TRBJ2-7, with D unclear. This CDR3 comprises 14 residues. The germline V gene encodes CDR1 MDHEN and CDR2 SYDVKM. V lost 2 bases, J lost 2 bases, and 10 bases lay in between. The CDR3 reads CASSLRTGTYEQYF. CDR3 sequence (DNA): TGTGCCAGCAGTTTACGGACGGGTACCTACGAGCAGTACTTC.

The chain joins TRBV7-3 to TRBJ1-2; TRBD1 matches 8 bases. The CDR3 runs to 18 residues. The V segment lost 1 base and the J segment 2 bases; nucleotides outside the gene matches: 12. Germline assignment: CDR1 SGHTA and CDR2 FQGTGA. The CDR3 loop reads CASSLSPLGTGANYGYTF. The CDR3 DNA reads as TGTGCCAGCAGCTTAAGCCCCCTCGGGACAGGAGCCAACTATGGCTACACCTTC.

The V and J genes are TRBV2 and TRBJ2-7; D possibly corresponds to TRBD2 (6 bases). The CDR3 loop spans 14 amino acids. Germline loops: CDR1 SNHLY, CDR2 FYNNEI. V shed 8 bases and J shed 4 bases, with 18 bases lying between them. The CDR3, as DNA: TGTGCCAGCGGCGGGGAGCTCGGCACTTACGAGCAGTACTTC. Its protein is CASGGELGTYEQYF.

The chain couples TRBV6-1 to TRBJ2-7; TRBD2 agrees at 7 bases. Germline assignment: CDR1 MNHNS and CDR2 SASEGT. J was trimmed by 5 bases and V by 4 bases; bases with no gene match: 20. This CDR3 spans 18 amino acids. CDR3 sequence reads: CASSGGGDGLGPLNEQYF. Here the CDR3 DNA reads TGTGCCAGCAGTGGGGGGGGGGATGGACTCGGCCCTCTAAACGAGCAGTACTTC.

On this clonotype itself: The CDR3 carries no conserved terminal phenylalanine or tryptophan, so it likely arises from a read error. The limits of the CDR3 on the DNA are not certain, so only TCRdb's listed CDR3 is given. The chain employs TRBV19 and TRBJ2-2. CDR1 is LNHDA, CDR2 SQIVND, per germline (reference sequence). 8 amino acids form the CDR3, both terminal residues included. CDR3 loop: CASREGFV.

This clonotype was seen at least ten times. J is TRBJ1-1 and V is TRBV19; 7 nucleotides line up with TRBD1. This CDR3 is built from 16 residues. Germline V gene data show CDR1 as LNHDA and CDR2 as SQIVND (reference sequence). J was trimmed by 1 base and V by 7 bases; bases with no gene match: 12. CDR3 sequence (DNA): TGTGCCAGTATCGATCCCCGGACAGGAGAGAACACTGAAGCTTTCTTT. Amino acids: CASIDPRTGENTEAFF.

This clonotype was counted ten times or more. The CDR3 loop reads CASSLRTEQETQYF. The CDR3 DNA follows: TGTGCCAGCAGTTTGAGGACAGAGCAAGAGACCCAGTACTTC. This chain connects TRBV12-3 or TRBV12-4 to TRBJ2-5; tentative D call: TRBD1 (6 bases). The CDR3 loop spans 14 amino acids. The V end was cut by 3 bases, the J end by 2 bases, with 10 bases between.

This clonotype was counted at least ten times. The chain links TRBV24-1 to TRBJ2-3, with D possibly called TRBD1 or TRBD2 (5 bases each). V lost 7 bases to trimming and J lost 4 bases, with 11 bases between them. This CDR3 contains 13 residues. CDR1 and CDR2 (germline): KGHDR, SFDVKD. The CDR3 sequence: CATRGPASDTQYF. In DNA form, the CDR3 reads TGTGCCACCAGGGGACCAGCGTCAGATACGCAGTATTTT.

Many counts were recorded for this clonotype. The CDR3 protein is CASRGSGEETQYF. The CDR3 DNA follows: TGTGCCAGCAGGGGGTCAGGGGAAGAGACCCAGTACTTC. The chain combines TRBV7-3 with TRBJ2-5; D perhaps matches TRBD1 (6 bases). The CDR3 length is 13 residues. CDR1 is SGHTA and CDR2 is FQGTGA in the germline V gene. Trimming stripped 6 bases from V and 3 bases from J, with 11 bases between.

This clonotype was counted at least ten times. The genes are TRBV25-1 and TRBJ1-6, with TRBD1 as a possible D gene (5 bases). The CDR3 length is 19 residues. The germline CDR1 and CDR2 sequences are MGHDK and SYGVNS. Trimming cost V 7 bases and J 0 bases, with 22 bases left between them. In nucleotides, the CDR3 is TGTGCCAGCATTACGGGGACGGAGGTGGCCAGCTCCTATAATTCACCCCTCCACTTT. Its protein product is CASITGTEVASSYNSPLHF.

This clonotype has at least ten counts. CDR3: CAISRDRAYGYTF. Here the CDR3 DNA reads TGTGCCATCAGTAGGGACCGGGCATATGGCTACACCTTC. The V and J genes are TRBV10-3 and TRBJ1-2, with a tentative D call TRBD1 (5 bases). Germline CDR1 is ENHRY and CDR2 is SYGVKD. Between the trimmed V and J ends, which lost 5 bases and 5 bases, there was a span of 12 bases. CDR3 length: 13 residues.

This clonotype showed up just a few times. V is TRBV28 and J is TRBJ2-7; D uncertain. Trimming stripped 3 bases from V and 2 bases from J, with 17 bases between. This CDR3 spans 16 amino acids. Germline values: CDR1 MDHEN, CDR2 SYDVKM. CDR3 sequence: CASSFARSEHPYEQYF. The CDR3 nucleotides read TGTGCCAGCAGTTTCGCCCGCTCAGAACACCCCTACGAGCAGTACTTC.

The CDR3 reads CVSSEASNYGYTF. The CDR3 DNA is TGTGTGAGCAGTGAGGCCAGCAACTATGGCTACACCTTC. The gene calls are TRBV2 and TRBJ1-2; D remains ambiguous. The CDR3 is 13 amino acids. CDR1 and CDR2 from the germline V gene are SNHLY and FYNNEI. The full variable domain, its missing parts supplied by reference TRBV2 and TRBJ1-2, is EPEVTQTPSHQVTQMGQEVILRCVPISNHLYFYWYRQILGQKVEFLVSFYNNEISEKSEIFDDQFSVERPDGSNFTLKIRSTKLEDSAMYFCVSSEASNYGYTFGSGTRLTVV.

The V gene is TRBV7-4, the J gene TRBJ2-3; 16 bases align to TRBD2. This CDR3 is 17 amino acids long. Germline V CDR1 and CDR2: SGHVT, SQSDAQ. Unmatched junction bases numbered 3, after V lost 2 bases and J lost 4 bases. The CDR3 region has the DNA TGTGCCAGCAGCTTAAGGGGGACTAGCGGGGGGGCAGATACGCAGTATTTT. This translates into CASSLRGTSGGADTQYF.

On this clonotype itself: Compared with germline, one end of the junction differs, possibly owing to a read error. The CDR3 loop is CASSTTPAFETQHF. CDR3 in DNA: TGTGCCAGCAGTACAACTCCCGCGTTTGAGACCCAGCACTTC. The gene calls are TRBV28 and TRBJ2-5, with D unclear. The CDR3 sequence is 14 residues long. CDR1 MDHEN and CDR2 SYDVKM come from the germline V gene.